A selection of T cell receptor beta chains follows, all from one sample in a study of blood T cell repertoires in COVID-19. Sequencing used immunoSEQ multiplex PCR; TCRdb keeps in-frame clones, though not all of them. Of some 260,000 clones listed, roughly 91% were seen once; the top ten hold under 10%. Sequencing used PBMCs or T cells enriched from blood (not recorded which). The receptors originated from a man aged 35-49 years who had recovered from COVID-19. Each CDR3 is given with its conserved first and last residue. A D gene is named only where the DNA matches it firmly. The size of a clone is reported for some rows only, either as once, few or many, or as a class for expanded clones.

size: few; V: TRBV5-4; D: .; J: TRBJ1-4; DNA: TGTGCCAGCAGCCAGGGTGGGCAGGGGAATGAAAAACTGTTTTTT; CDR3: CASSQGGQGNEKLFF
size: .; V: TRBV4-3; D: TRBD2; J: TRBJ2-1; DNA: TGCGCCAGCAGCCTACAGGGACTAGCGGGTTCCTACAATGAGCAGTTCTTC; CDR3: CASSLQGLAGSYNEQFF
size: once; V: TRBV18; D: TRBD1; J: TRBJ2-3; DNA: TGTGCCAGCTCACCTTTACGGGACAGGGTGGCAGATACGCAGTATTTT; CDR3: CASSPLRDRVADTQYF
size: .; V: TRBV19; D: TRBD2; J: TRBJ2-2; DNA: TGTGCCAGTAGTATTACTAGCGGGAGGTTCGGGGAGCTGTTTTTT; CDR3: CASSITSGRFGELFF
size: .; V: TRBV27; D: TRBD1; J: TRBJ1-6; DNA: TGTGCCAGCGGATACCCGGGACAGGGAACACTTAGCTCCTATAATTCACCCCTCCACTTT; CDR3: CASGYPGQGTLSSYNSPLHF
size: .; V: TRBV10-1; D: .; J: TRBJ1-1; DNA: TGCGCCAGCAGTGAGTCCCGGGGAGGGAACACTGAAGCTTTCTTT; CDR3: CASSESRGGNTEAFF
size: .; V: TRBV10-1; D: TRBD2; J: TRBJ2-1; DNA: TGCGCCAGCAGTGAGTTTAGCGGGGGGACATGTATCGACAATGAGCAGTTCTTC; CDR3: CASSEFSGGTCIDNEQFF
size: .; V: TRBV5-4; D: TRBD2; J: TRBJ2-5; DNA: TGTGCCAGCAGCACGGGACTAGCCTTCGAGACCCAGTACTTC; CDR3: CASSTGLAFETQYF
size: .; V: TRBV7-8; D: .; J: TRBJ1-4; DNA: TGTGCCAGCAGCAGATTATCGGACAGTCGTGGAAGAAAACTGTTTTTT; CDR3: CASSRLSDSRGRKLFF
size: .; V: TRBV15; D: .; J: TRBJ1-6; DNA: TGTGCCACCAGCAGAGTAGGGGATTCACCCCTCCACTTT; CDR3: CATSRVGDSPLHF
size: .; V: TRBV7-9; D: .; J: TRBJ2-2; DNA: TGTGCCACCCCCGGTGGGGCGGTGAACACCGGGGAGCTGTTTTTT; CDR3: CATPGGAVNTGELFF
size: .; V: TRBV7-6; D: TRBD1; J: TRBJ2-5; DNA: TGTGCCAGCAGCTTAGAAATTGGGACAGGACAAGAGACCCAGTACTTC; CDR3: CASSLEIGTGQETQYF
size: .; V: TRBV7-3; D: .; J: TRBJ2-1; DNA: TGTGCCAGCAGCTTAAGAGATGATGAGCAGTTCTTC; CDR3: CASSLRDDEQFF
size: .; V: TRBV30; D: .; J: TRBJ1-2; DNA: TGTGCCTGGAGTGTAGCGGCAGGGGTTCGCTATGGCTACACCTTC; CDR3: CAWSVAAGVRYGYTF
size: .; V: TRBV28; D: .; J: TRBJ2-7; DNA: TGTGCCAGCAGTCCAGGACTGAATTACGAGCAGTACTTC; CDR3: CASSPGLNYEQYF
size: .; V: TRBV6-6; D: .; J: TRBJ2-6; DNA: TGTGCCAGCAGCCCAGACAGGTCTGGGGCCAACGTCCTGACTTTC; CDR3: CASSPDRSGANVLTF
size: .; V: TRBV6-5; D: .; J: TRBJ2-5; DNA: TGTGCCAGCAGGAGGGAGGACGGAACCTCGGAGACCCAGTACTTC; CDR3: CASRREDGTSETQYF
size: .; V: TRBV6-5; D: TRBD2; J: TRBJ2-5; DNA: TGTGCCAGCAGTCGAGGACTAGCCCAAGAGACCCAGTACTTC; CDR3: CASSRGLAQETQYF
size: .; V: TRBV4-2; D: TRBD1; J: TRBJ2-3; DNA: TGTGCCAGCAGCCCACCGGGACAGAGCACAGATACGCAGTATTTT; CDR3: CASSPPGQSTDTQYF
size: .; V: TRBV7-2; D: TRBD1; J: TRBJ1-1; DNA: TGTGCCAGCAGCCCTGGGACAGGGGTAAAGAACACTGAAGCTTTCTTT; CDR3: CASSPGTGVKNTEAFF
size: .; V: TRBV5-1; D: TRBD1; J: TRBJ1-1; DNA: TGCGCCAGCAGCCGTACGGGACAGGGGTTGTGGAACACTGAAGCTTTCTTT; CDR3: CASSRTGQGLWNTEAFF
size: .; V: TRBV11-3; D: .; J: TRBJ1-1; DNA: TGTGCCAGCAGCTTAGACAGGGGTCGGGGCACTGAAGCTTTCTTT; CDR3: CASSLDRGRGTEAFF
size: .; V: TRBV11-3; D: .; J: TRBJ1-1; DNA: TGTGCCAGCAGCTACGGGGGCACTGAAGCTTTCTTT; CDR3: CASSYGGTEAFF
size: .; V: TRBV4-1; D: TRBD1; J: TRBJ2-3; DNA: TGCGCCACCCGGGACAGGAGTTTCACAGATACGCAGTATTTT; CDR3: CATRDRSFTDTQYF
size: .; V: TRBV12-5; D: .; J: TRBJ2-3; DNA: TGTGCTAGTGGTTTGGGGGACTTTAGCACAGATACGCAGTATTTT; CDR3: CASGLGDFSTDTQYF
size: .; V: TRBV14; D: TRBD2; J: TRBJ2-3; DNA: TGTGCCAGCAGCCAAACTAGCGGGCCCTACACAGATACGCAGTATTTT; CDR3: CASSQTSGPYTDTQYF
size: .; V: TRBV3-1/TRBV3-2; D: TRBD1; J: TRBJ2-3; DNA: TGTGCCAGCAGCCGCGTCGCAGGACAGGGCCCCACAGATACGCAGTATTTT; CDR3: CASSRVAGQGPTDTQYF
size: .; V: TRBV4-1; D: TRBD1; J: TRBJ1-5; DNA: TGCGCCAGCAGCGCAGAGGGGGCTGGTCAGCCCCAGCATTTT; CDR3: CASSAEGAGQPQHF
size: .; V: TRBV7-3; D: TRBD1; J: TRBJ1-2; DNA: TGTGCCAGCAGCCCAGACAACAGGGGCGGCTACACCTTC; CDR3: CASSPDNRGGYTF
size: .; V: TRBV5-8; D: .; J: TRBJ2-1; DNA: TGTGCCAGCAGCTTTACCGGGACAACTTACAATGAGCAGTTCTTC; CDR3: CASSFTGTTYNEQFF
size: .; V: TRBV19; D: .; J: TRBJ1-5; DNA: TGTGCCAGTAGTACTATACTTATACAGGGTTATCAGCCCCAGCATTTT; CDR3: CASSTILIQGYQPQHF
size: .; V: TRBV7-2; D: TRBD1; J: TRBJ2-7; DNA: TGTGCCAGCAGCTTACACCCCGGGACAGGTTACGAGCAGTACTTC; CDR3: CASSLHPGTGYEQYF
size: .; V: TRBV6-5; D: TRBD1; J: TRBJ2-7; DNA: TGTGCCAGCAGTTACGCTTGGACAGGGTACTACGAGCAGTACTTC; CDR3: CASSYAWTGYYEQYF
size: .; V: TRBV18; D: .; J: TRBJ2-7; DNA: TGTGCCAGCTCACCCGGACAGCGAACCTACGAGCAGTACTTC; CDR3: CASSPGQRTYEQYF
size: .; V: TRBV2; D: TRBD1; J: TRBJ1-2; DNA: TGTGCCAGCAGTGCTACAGGGGGAATCCCACTGTGCTTC; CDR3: CASSATGGIPLCF
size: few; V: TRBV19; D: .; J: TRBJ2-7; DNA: TGTGCCAGTAGGACTTACGGAGGGTCGAGCTACGAGCAGTACTTC; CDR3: CASRTYGGSSYEQYF
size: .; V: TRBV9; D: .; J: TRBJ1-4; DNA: TGTGCCAGCAGCGTAGGCTGGGGGGAAGTGGGTGAAAAACTGTTTTTT; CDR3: CASSVGWGEVGEKLFF
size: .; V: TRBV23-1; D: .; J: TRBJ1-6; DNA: TGCGCCAGCAGTCAACACGGGACATATAATTCACCCCTCCACTTT; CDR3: CASSQHGTYNSPLHF
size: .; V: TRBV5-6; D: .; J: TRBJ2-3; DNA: TGTGCCAGCAGCTTTATGATGGTGCTCGGTGGGGGGGCCACAGATACGCAGTATTTT; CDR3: CASSFMMVLGGGATDTQYF
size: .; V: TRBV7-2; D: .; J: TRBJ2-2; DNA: TGTGCCAGCAGCTTACGAGGCGGGTGGGGCACCGGGGAGCTGTTTTTT; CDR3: CASSLRGGWGTGELFF